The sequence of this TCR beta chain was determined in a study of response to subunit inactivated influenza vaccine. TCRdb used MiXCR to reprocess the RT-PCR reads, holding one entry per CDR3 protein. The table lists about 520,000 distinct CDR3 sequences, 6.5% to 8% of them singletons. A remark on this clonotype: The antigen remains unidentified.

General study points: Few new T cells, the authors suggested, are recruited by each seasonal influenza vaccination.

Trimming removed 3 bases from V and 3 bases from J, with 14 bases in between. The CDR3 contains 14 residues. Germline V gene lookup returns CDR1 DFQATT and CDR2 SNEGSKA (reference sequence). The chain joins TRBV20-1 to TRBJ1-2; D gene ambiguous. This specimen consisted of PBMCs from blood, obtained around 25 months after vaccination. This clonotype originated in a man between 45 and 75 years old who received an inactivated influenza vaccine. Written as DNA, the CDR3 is TGCAGTGCTAGTCCTCCGGAGGTATACTATGGCTACACCTTC. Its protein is CSASPPEVYYGYTF.